This is a list of T cell receptor beta chains from one sample in a study of cytomegalovirus exposure and HLA in healthy donors. Libraries were prepared by immunoSEQ multiplex PCR; TCRdb keeps only in-frame clonotypes and omits some of them. In the table there are about 140,000 clones, 75% to 85% of which are singletons. Sequenced input: PBMCs. Receptor source: a man aged 35-49 years in good health and CMV-seronegative. Both conserved end residues are part of each CDR3. The D gene is left open where the match is weak. Expanded clones get a size class; other rows say once, few or many, or leave the size out.

v_gene	abundance	j_gene	d_gene	CDR3nt	CDR3aa
TRBV6-1	NA	TRBJ1-1	NA	TGTGCCAGCAGCAGGGGCAGGGCCCCGCTTTTTCCTTTCTTT	CASSRGRAPLFPFF
TRBV19	NA	TRBJ2-1	TRBD1	TGTGCCAGTAGTATAGAGGGACAGGGGAGAAATGAGCAGTTCTTC	CASSIEGQGRNEQFF
TRBV21-1	NA	TRBJ1-3	NA	TGTGCCAGCAGCAAAGTGGAAGGGGGCCCTGGAAACACCATATATTTT	CASSKVEGGPGNTIYF
TRBV5-4	once	TRBJ1-3	NA	TGTGCCAGCAGCTTACCGGACAGACCTGGAAACACCATATATTTT	CASSLPDRPGNTIYF
TRBV6-5	NA	TRBJ2-1	TRBD1	TGTGCCAGCAGTCACGACAGGGATACCCTTAATGAGCAGTTCTTC	CASSHDRDTLNEQFF
TRBV18	NA	TRBJ1-6	NA	TGTGCCAGCTCACCACCGGCGGGAATTGGTTCACCCCTCCACTTT	CASSPPAGIGSPLHF
TRBV5-1	many	TRBJ1-1	NA	TGCGCCAGCAGCTTGGCAGGGAACACTGAAGCTTTCTTT	CASSLAGNTEAFF
TRBV27	NA	TRBJ1-2	NA	TGTGCCAGCAGCTCAGACAGACGCTATGGCTACACCTTC	CASSSDRRYGYTF
TRBV7-9	NA	TRBJ1-5	TRBD1	TGTGCCAGCAGCTCGACGGACAGGGCCGATCAGCCCCAGCATTTT	CASSSTDRADQPQHF
TRBV7-9	NA	TRBJ2-3	NA	TGTGCCAGCAGGCGGACTATACCTACTAGCACAGATACGCAGTATTTT	CASRRTIPTSTDTQYF
TRBV5-1	once	TRBJ1-6	TRBD1	TGCGCCAGCAGCTTGGGGTCGGACAGGGCTAATTCACCCCTCCACTTT	CASSLGSDRANSPLHF
TRBV5-1	NA	TRBJ2-1	TRBD1	TGCGCCAGCAAGACCGGGACAGGCTCCTACAATGAGCAGTTCTTC	CASKTGTGSYNEQFF
TRBV11-2	NA	TRBJ1-5	NA	TGTGCCAGCAGCTTAGACAGGAATAGCAATCAGCCCCAGCATTTT	CASSLDRNSNQPQHF
TRBV5-1	NA	TRBJ1-1	NA	TGCGCCAGCAGCTTGGAAGCGGGACAACGGAACACTGAAGCTTTCTTT	CASSLEAGQRNTEAFF
TRBV25-1	NA	TRBJ2-5	TRBD2	TGTGCCAGCAGTGAATTGAGCGGGGGGGCCCGAGAGACCCAGTACTTC	CASSELSGGARETQYF
TRBV13	few	TRBJ2-7	TRBD2	TGTGCCAGCACTAGCGGGGGGGACGAGCAGTACTTC	CASTSGGDEQYF
TRBV7-9	once	TRBJ1-5	TRBD1	TGTGCCAGCAGCTCGGGACAGGTCTTGGCTGCGAATCAGCCCCAGCATTTT	CASSSGQVLAANQPQHF
TRBV5-1	NA	TRBJ2-7	NA	TGCGCCAGCAGCTTGAATTCGGACGAGCAGTACTTC	CASSLNSDEQYF
TRBV6-5	NA	TRBJ1-3	NA	TGTGCCAGCAGTTACGATCTCAGGGCTGGAAACACCATATATTTT	CASSYDLRAGNTIYF
TRBV7-9	NA	TRBJ2-5	NA	TGTGCCAGCAGCTTATTTGTAGAGGGTGGGGAGACCCAGTACTTC	CASSLFVEGGETQYF
TRBV25-1	NA	TRBJ2-1	NA	TGTGCCAGCAGTGAATTAGGGGGTACCAACAATGAGCAGTTCTTC	CASSELGGTNNEQFF
TRBV5-4	NA	TRBJ2-1	TRBD1	TGTGCCAGCAGCATTGGACAGGGACGGGAGCAGTTCTTC	CASSIGQGREQFF